The source of this T cell receptor (beta chain) is a study of blood T cell repertoires in COVID-19. The wider study: COVID-19 samples, acute and convalescent, were from the United States, Italy and Spain. Nucleic acid was either cDNA or gDNA, and it came from T cells, B-cell-depleted T cells, or PBMCs.

Sequencing used immunoSEQ multiplex PCR; TCRdb keeps in-frame clones, though not all of them. This sample has around 200,000 clones, with about 85% found just once. V was pared by 3 bases and J by 7 bases, with 13 bases between. Germline V CDR1 and CDR2: SGHAT, FQNNGV. The CDR3 totals 13 residues. This clone was counted once. This clonotype was obtained from a woman between 18 and 29 years old who had recovered from COVID-19. Sequenced sample: peripheral blood. This rearrangement joins TRBV11-2 to TRBJ2-7; a weak D match, TRBD2 (6 bases). CDR3 residues: CASSFAGTREQYF. CDR3 coding DNA: TGTGCCAGCAGCTTCGCCGGGACTCGGGAGCAGTACTTC.